This T cell receptor beta chain was identified during a study of tissue T cells after allogeneic stem cell transplantation. Study results and caveats: Tissue-detected TCR repertoire was only partly captured by blood and spleen T cells. Anatomically similar tissues had similar TCR repertoires within each patient.

Time point meaning: mouse harvest day 14 after allogeneic transplant. Tail vein injection delivered 10^7 T-cell-depleted bone marrow cells and 10^6 splenic CD5+ T cells. B6 (H2b) cells into BALB/c (H2d) mice; tissues taken at day 7 or 14. The CDR3 length is 13 residues. Germline values: CDR1 SNHLY, CDR2 FYNGKV (reference sequence). V was clipped by 5 bases and J by 3 bases, with 7 bases between them. Notes on this clone: Its antigen is not identified. The gene names here belong to mouse. The CDR3 extends 1 residue past the end of the read, so its final part is completed from the germline J gene.

Assay: immunoSEQ multiplex PCR; the TCRdb copy retains only in-frame clones and omits some. The data contain a few thousand clones, 35% to 45% of them seen just once; the ten biggest clones take up about 31%. What was sequenced was lymph node tissue. The rearrangement joins TRBV3 to TRBJ1-4, with D hard to call. This TCR was recovered from a female BALB/c mouse given C57BL/6 T cells with graft-versus-host disease after an allogeneic hematopoietic cell transplant. CDR3: CASSPTTNERLFF. Incomplete CDR3 DNA: TGTGCCAGCAGCCCAACAACCAACGAAAGATTATTT.